This T cell receptor (beta chain) emerged from a study of patients and donors after allogeneic stem cell transplantation. In TCRdb, the RT-PCR reads were re-called with MiXCR into one record per CDR3 protein. Among about 160,000 distinct CDR3 sequences, approximately 37% were seen once, and the ten largest hold about 50%. This CDR3 has 14 amino acids. From germline, CDR1 is SGHDT and CDR2 YYEEEE. V was clipped by 2 bases and J by 5 bases, with 13 bases between them. The TCR comes from a human donor who was either an allogeneic HSCT recipient or a stem cell or donor lymphocyte infusion donor (not recorded which). It is not recorded whose cells these are; they may come from a transplant donor. The sequencing input was blood, either unsorted or a sorted T cell fraction (not recorded which). The rearrangement joins TRBV5-6 to TRBJ1-1, with D possibly matching TRBD1 (6 bases). CDR3 nucleotides: TGTGCCAGCAGCTTAAACAGGGTACAGACTGAAGCTTTCTTT. It codes for CASSLNRVQTEAFF. The full variable domain, completed using reference TRBV5-6 and TRBJ1-1, is DAGVTQSPTHLIKTRGQQVTLRCSPKSGHDTVSWYQQALGQGPQFIFQYYEEEERQRGNFPDRFSGHQFPNYSSELNVNALLLGDSALYLCASSLNRVQTEAFFGQGTRLTVV.